This T cell receptor beta chain emerged from a study of T cells in localized non-small cell lung cancer. Points from the study as a whole: Heterogeneity cannot be ruled out, as sequencing used one tumor region only.

Sequencing used immunoSEQ multiplex PCR; TCRdb keeps in-frame clones, though not all of them. The sample contains about 40,000 clones, around 88% of which appear only once. This CDR3 has 14 amino acids. CDR1 is MNHEY and CDR2 is SMNVEV in the germline V gene (reference sequence). Trimming took off 3 bases at V and 5 bases at J, with 11 bases between the two ends. This clone came up a few times. Its antigen is undetermined. The chain joins TRBV27 to TRBJ1-5; D is possibly TRBD1 (6 bases). The receptor's source is a man aged 40 to 70 with stage I lung adenocarcinoma. This specimen was peripheral blood, taken before any cancer treatment. The CDR3 here is CASSLLTGYQPQHF. The CDR3 DNA is TGTGCCAGCAGTTTGTTGACAGGCTATCAGCCCCAGCATTTT.